This T cell receptor (beta chain) was sequenced in a study of T-cell memory formation after mild COVID-19. TCRdb reprocessed the 5' RACE reads with MiXCR, giving one entry per CDR3 protein. The sample includes 300,000 to 400,000 distinct CDR3 sequences, under 15% of them seen just once. The TCR comes from a man aged 18 to 30 who had mild COVID-19 (a few samples of this study predate the infection). Cell type and time point are not known. Material: PBMCs or a T cell subset sorted from them (not recorded which).

DNA of the CDR3: TGTGCCAGCAGTGAATACGGCAGGGGTGCCGGGGAGCTGTTTTTT. It yields the protein CASSEYGRGAGELFF. V usage is TRBV25-1 and J usage is TRBJ2-2; D perhaps matches TRBD1 (6 bases). Germline V lookup: CDR1 MGHDK, CDR2 SYGVNS. The CDR3 is 15 amino acids. Trimming pared 0 bases from V and 6 bases from J, leaving 11 bases between.